Presented here are 29 T cell receptor beta chains from one specimen sequenced in a study of regulatory T cells in long-lasting Graves disease (dated by TCRdb to about 2021). The intended sense of this specimen's time point label: newly diagnosed GD, antithyroid drugs for less than 3 months. RNA was extracted from PBMCs in TRIzol for both TCR sequencing and RNA sequencing. The library was made by multiplex PCR. For sequencing, an Illumina HiSeq 4000 was employed. TCR beta libraries were built with iRepertoire HTBI primers and Arm-PCR amplification of CDR3 regions. TCRdb itself trimmed the public reads at Q25 with fastp, ran MiXCR and retained productive beta chains. All rows with the same CDR3 protein become a single entry with the most common DNA and genes. Counted in this sample were about 620,000 distinct CDR3 sequences; about 16% of them appeared once. The ten most abundant clones make up about 17% of the sample.

This sample was shared with a second study, whose subject was T cells in Graves' hyperthyroidism and ophthalmopathy.

Source: peripheral blood mononuclear cells (PBMCs), taken at new diagnosis, from a patient treated with antithyroid drugs. The receptors stem from a woman aged 30 to 39 with Graves disease. Donor details come from another sample of the same person, matched by shared clones.

At least ten counts were recorded for this clonotype. The chain uses TRBV5-1 and TRBJ2-1, with 11 positions matching TRBD1. CDR1 and CDR2 (germline): SGHRS, YFSETQ. The V and J ends lost 3 bases and 4 bases, in that order; junction bases with no gene match: 6. This CDR3 is built from 16 residues. The CDR3 spells CASSWTGGISYNEQFF. For the CDR3, the DNA is TGCGCCAGCAGCTGGACAGGGGGCATATCTTACAATGAGCAGTTCTTC. The whole variable domain, filled in from reference TRBV5-1 and TRBJ2-1, reads KAGVTQTPRYLIKTRGQQVTLSCSPISGHRSVSWYQQTPGQGLQFLFEYFSETQRNKGNFPGRFSGRQFSNSRSEMNVSTLELGDSALYLCASSWTGGISYNEQFFGPGTRLTVL.

This clonotype was recorded at least ten times. This chain's CDR3 is CASSLSVLRVIEQPQHF. The CDR3 nucleotides read TGTGCCAGCAGTTTATCCGTCCTTAGGGTAATAGAGCAGCCCCAGCATTTT. V and J are TRBV28 and TRBJ1-5; D uncertain. The CDR3 has 17 residues. The V gene's germline CDR1 is MDHEN and CDR2 SYDVKM. V dropped 1 base and J dropped 7 bases, with 20 bases sitting between them.

This clonotype was observed a few times. The rearrangement joins TRBV15 to TRBJ2-5; D gene ambiguous. Germline CDR1 LNHNV, CDR2 YYDKDF (reference sequence). The CDR3 length is 14 residues. V was shortened by 1 base and J by 4 bases, with 10 bases between the two germline ends. The CDR3 is CATSRGDVRETQYF. The CDR3, as DNA: TGTGCCACCAGCAGAGGTGATGTTCGAGAGACCCAGTACTTC.

This clonotype has more than one count but fewer than ten. J is TRBJ2-3 and V is TRBV7-9, with 11 positions matching TRBD2. In germline, CDR1 is SEHNR, CDR2 FQNEAQ (reference sequence). The V gene end was trimmed by 3 bases and the J gene end by 7 bases; junction bases not matched to a gene: 12. CDR3 size: 17 residues. The CDR3 sequence: CASSFMGEIAGGNTQYF. The CDR3 DNA follows: TGTGCCAGCAGCTTTATGGGCGAAATAGCGGGAGGGAATACGCAGTATTTT.

This clonotype was observed at least ten times. The J gene is TRBJ1-2, the V gene TRBV7-2, with D hard to call. The CDR3 runs 11 residues. Trimming shortened V by 2 bases and J by 8 bases, and 6 bases separated the two germline ends. Germline V gene lookup returns CDR1 SGHTA and CDR2 FQGNSA. CDR3 loop: CASSLFGGYTF. DNA of the CDR3: TGTGCCAGCAGCTTATTTGGCGGCTACACCTTC. Complete variable domain (other parts from reference TRBV7-2 and TRBJ1-2): GAGVSQSPSNKVTEKGKDVELRCDPISGHTALYWYRQSLGQGLEFLIYFQGNSAPDKSGLPSDRFSAERTGGSVSTLTIQRTQQEDSAVYLCASSLFGGYTFGSGTRLTVV.

Note on this clonotype: This may arise from a read error, as a much more abundant clone is one base away. The rearrangement joins TRBV28 to TRBJ2-5; no firm D call. Trimming took 4 bases from V and 1 from J, leaving 10 bases between them. In germline, CDR1 is MDHEN, CDR2 SYDVKM. The CDR3 length is 14 residues. CDR3: CASSSGIRQETQYF. CDR3 sequence (DNA): TGTGCCAGCAGTTCTGGGATTCGCCAAGAGACCCAGTACTTC.

This clonotype was observed a handful of times. V and J are TRBV6-2 or TRBV6-3 and TRBJ2-3, with TRBD2 identical over 10 bases. V shed 4 bases and J 2 bases; nucleotides not matched to a gene: 6. The CDR3 contains 16 residues. Looked up from germline, CDR1 is MNHEY and CDR2 is SVGEGT. The CDR3 DNA reads as TGTGCCAGCAGTTCCCTAGCGGGAGATTCCACAGATACGCAGTATTTT. This encodes CASSSLAGDSTDTQYF.

This sequence joins TRBV28 and TRBJ2-4; 7 bases match TRBD1. With V trimmed by 6 bases and J by 7 bases, 3 bases remained unmatched. The germline V gene encodes CDR1 MDHEN and CDR2 SYDVKM. The CDR3 is 12 residues long. The CDR3, as DNA: TGTGCCAGCAGGACAGGGACGAACATTCAGTACTTC. It specifies CASRTGTNIQYF. The complete variable domain, with remaining parts taken from reference TRBV28 and TRBJ2-4, reads DVKVTQSSRYLVKRTGEKVFLECVQDMDHENMFWYRQDPGLGLRLIYFSYDVKMKEKGDIPEGYSVSREKKERFSLILESASTNQTSMYLCASRTGTNIQYFGAGTRLSVL.

This clonotype was detected only a few times. Sequence at one end of the junction differs from germline and may be a read error. This rearrangement joins TRBV5-1 to TRBJ1-3; no clear D gene. Germline values: CDR1 SGHRS, CDR2 YFSETQ. The CDR3 totals 18 residues. Here the CDR3 reads CASSLDFVTLSSGNTIYF. The CDR3 coding sequence is TGTGCCAGCAGCTTGGATTTTGTGACACTAAGCTCTGGAAACACCATATATTTT.

This clonotype was recorded a few times. The chain is built from TRBV7-8 and TRBJ1-1; the D gene is possibly TRBD1 (6 bases). The germline gives CDR1 SGHVS, CDR2 FQNEAQ. The CDR3 length is 16 residues. V lost 1 base, J lost 0 bases, and 12 bases lay in between. CDR3 in amino acids: CASSLEQGRVNTEAFF. DNA for the CDR3: TGTGCCAGCAGCTTAGAACAGGGTAGGGTGAACACTGAAGCTTTCTTT.

This clonotype turned up a few times. The chain carries TRBV6-1 and TRBJ2-1, with 11 bases fitting TRBD2. This CDR3 is 15 amino acids long. CDR1 is MNHNS and CDR2 is SASEGT in the germline V gene. Losses at the gene ends were 5 bases for V and 7 bases for J; bases not matched to a gene: 7. The CDR3 reads CASSTGTSGGNEQFF. DNA for the CDR3: TGTGCCAGCAGTACCGGGACTAGCGGAGGTAATGAGCAGTTCTTC.

This clonotype showed up just a few times. The rearrangement uses TRBV11-2 and TRBJ2-2; D not resolved. The CDR3 extends over 12 amino acids. Germline assignment: CDR1 SGHAT and CDR2 FQNNGV. V lost 2 bases to trimming and J lost 6 bases, with 4 bases between them. DNA of the CDR3: TGTGCCAGCAGCTTATTTTCCGGGGAGCTGTTTTTT. Protein product: CASSLFSGELFF.

This clonotype was counted between two and nine times. This chain joins TRBV30 and TRBJ2-1; unclear D gene. Germline V CDR1 and CDR2: GTSNPN, SVGIG (reference sequence). The CDR3 length is 13 residues. The V gene lost 1 base and the J gene lost 9 bases, with 13 bases spanning the gap. The chain's CDR3 is CAWSAHPAPEQFF. Written as DNA, the CDR3 is TGTGCCTGGAGTGCCCACCCGGCGCCTGAGCAGTTCTTC.

The V gene is TRBV5-1, the J gene TRBJ2-3; D might be TRBD2 (6 bases). This CDR3 is built from 16 residues. Germline-derived CDR1 and CDR2 are SGHRS and YFSETQ. V was shortened by 1 base and J by 0 bases, with 12 bases between the two germline ends. The DNA of the CDR3 is TGCGCCAGCAGCTTGTACGGGAGTGGTAGCACAGATACGCAGTATTTT. It encodes CASSLYGSGSTDTQYF.

This clonotype was seen many times. The chain has TRBV3-1 and TRBJ2-5; TRBD2 matches 7 bases. Germline values: CDR1 LGHDT, CDR2 YNNKEL (reference sequence). Trimming cost V 2 bases and J 2 bases; bases outside gene matches: 5. This CDR3 has 15 residues. The CDR3 protein is CASSQNVGGQETQYF. The CDR3 DNA reads as TGTGCCAGCAGCCAAAATGTGGGAGGGCAAGAGACCCAGTACTTC.

This clonotype was recorded many times. The chain employs TRBV2 and TRBJ1-3; D is uncertain. The germline CDR1 and CDR2 sequences are SNHLY and FYNNEI. The CDR3 runs to 13 residues. V was pared by 9 bases and J by 0 bases, with 9 bases between. In DNA form, the CDR3 reads TGTGCCAGTACGTTCAACTCTGGAAACACCATATATTTT. Its translation is CASTFNSGNTIYF.

Notes on this clonotype: This CDR3 is missing its conserved last phenylalanine or tryptophan, likely due to a read error. The rearrangement links TRBV29-1 to TRBJ1-6; maybe TRBD1 (5 bases). The V end was cut by 7 bases, the J end by 10 bases, with 23 bases between. Germline CDR1 is SQVTM and CDR2 is ANQGSEA. This CDR3 comprises 15 residues. CDR3 sequence (DNA): TGCAGCGCCGAGTATCGGGGGTTAGTTCACTCACCCCTCCACTTG. This translates into CSAEYRGLVHSPLHL.

This clonotype appeared a few times. The junction departs from germline at one end; a sequencing error may be responsible. The chain combines TRBV7-6 with TRBJ2-1, with 13 bases identical to TRBD2. The CDR3 has 19 residues. Germline assignment: CDR1 SGHVS and CDR2 FNYEAQ. In nucleotides, the CDR3 is TGTGCCAGCAGCTTGAGGACTAGCGGGAGTGTTACGATATACAGTGAGCAGTTCTTC. Its protein product is CASSLRTSGSVTIYSEQFF.

The chain has TRBV30 and TRBJ1-4; no definite D call. This CDR3 has 13 residues. V was pared by 4 bases and J by 0 bases, with 6 bases between. From germline, CDR1 is GTSNPN and CDR2 SVGIG (reference sequence). CDR3 in amino acids: CAWTIATNEKLFF. CDR3 nucleotides: TGTGCCTGGACCATTGCAACTAATGAAAAACTGTTTTTT.

The chain is built from TRBV5-1 and TRBJ2-7; D is unresolved. The V end lost 4 bases, the J end lost 4 bases, and 15 bases lay between the germline ends. Germline V gene data show CDR1 as SGHRS and CDR2 as YFSETQ. The CDR3 sequence is 14 residues long. CDR3 protein: CASSLSFIRYEQYF. CDR3 coding DNA: TGCGCCAGCAGCCTTAGCTTTATCAGGTACGAGCAGTACTTC.

This clonotype was counted only a few times. The genes are TRBV19 and TRBJ2-5; D not resolved. The V end was cut by 6 bases, the J end by 5 bases, with 10 bases between. The CDR3 runs to 12 residues. Looked up from germline, CDR1 is LNHDA and CDR2 is SQIVND (reference sequence). The CDR3 DNA sequence: TGTGCCAGTAGCACGACCAGGGAGACCCAGTACTTC. Residues: CASSTTRETQYF.

This clonotype was counted only a few times. The chain joins TRBV20-1 to TRBJ2-5; 7 bases align to TRBD2. After removal of 3 bases from V and 7 bases from J, the junction contained 11 bases not matched to a gene. CDR1 and CDR2 from the germline V gene are DFQATT and SNEGSKA (reference sequence). The CDR3 runs 14 residues. The CDR3 DNA reads as TGCAGTGCTAGTTTGGGGGAGGGCATCGGGACCCAGTACTTC. It specifies CSASLGEGIGTQYF.

The sample holds many counts of this clonotype. The rearrangement links TRBV19 to TRBJ2-1; no clear D gene. Germline V gene sequence: CDR1 LNHDA, CDR2 SQIVND (reference sequence). V was shortened by 3 bases and J by 12 bases, with 15 bases between the two germline ends. The CDR3 is 13 amino acids. CDR3 sequence (DNA): TGTGCCAGTAGTATGCGAGATAGGAAGCCGCAGTTCTTC. Translation: CASSMRDRKPQFF.

In regard to this clonotype: One base away lies a much larger clone, so this may be a sequencing read error. The chain has TRBV11-2 and TRBJ1-2, with unresolved D. The germline CDR1 and CDR2 sequences are SGHAT and FQNNGV. This CDR3 contains 12 residues. CDR3 nucleotide sequence: TGTGCCAGCAGCTTTTCTTTCTATGACTACACCTTC. This encodes CASSFSFYDYTF.

This clonotype has ten or more counts. This rearrangement joins TRBV11-2 to TRBJ2-1; the match to TRBD1 covers 12 bases. With V trimmed by 7 bases and J by 9 bases, 4 bases remained unmatched. The CDR3 has 13 residues. In germline, CDR1 is SGHAT, CDR2 FQNNGV. The CDR3 DNA reads TGTGCCAGCACCGGGACAGGGGGCTTTGAGCAGTTCTTC. Amino acid sequence: CASTGTGGFEQFF.

In its sample, this clonotype was seen a few times. The J gene is TRBJ2-7, the V gene TRBV6-1; a possible D gene is TRBD2 (5 bases). The CDR3 is 18 residues long. With 8 bases removed from V and 0 bases from J, the gap between germline ends came to 26 bases. Germline V lookup: CDR1 MNHNS, CDR2 SASEGT. DNA of the CDR3: TGTGCCAGCGGCCCGAGGGAGTCCCCCGCTCCCAACTCCTACGAGCAGTACTTC. This translates into CASGPRESPAPNSYEQYF.

This clonotype turned up a few times. The gene calls are TRBV28 and TRBJ1-4, with a tentative D call TRBD1 (5 bases). Deletions cut 10 bases from V and 0 bases from J, with 15 bases between. Per the germline V gene, CDR1 is MDHEN and CDR2 is SYDVKM. The CDR3 is 15 amino acids. CDR3 nucleotides: TGTGCCACCACCCCCGGGGCCACAACTAATGAAAAACTGTTTTTT. This translates into CATTPGATTNEKLFF.

This chain joins TRBV20-1 and TRBJ1-5; D is possibly TRBD1 (5 bases). V lost 0 bases and J lost 0, with 15 bases in between. The CDR3 sequence is 17 residues long. The germline V gene encodes CDR1 DFQATT and CDR2 SNEGSKA (reference sequence). This CDR3 is CSARDHLQGTSNQPQHF. The CDR3 DNA reads as TGCAGTGCTAGAGATCATCTCCAGGGCACTAGCAATCAGCCCCAGCATTTT.

In this sample, this clonotype turned up a few times. The rearrangement joins TRBV27 to TRBJ2-7, with D perhaps matching TRBD1 or TRBD2 (6 bases each). Germline V CDR1 and CDR2: MNHEY, SMNVEV (reference sequence). The CDR3 has 14 amino acids. V lost 8 bases and J 3 bases, leaving 17 bases between the germline ends. CDR3 sequence: CASCWGAPCYEQYF. The CDR3 nucleotides read TGTGCCAGCTGTTGGGGGGCCCCTTGCTACGAGCAGTACTTC.